This record concerns one T cell receptor beta chain sequence. The data derive from a study of early stage breast cancer tumors. Study background: Roughly 10-fold was the mean read coverage per sample.

CDR1 MNHEY and CDR2 SVGAGI come from the germline V gene. V was cut by 6 bases and J by 4 bases, with 9 bases left in between. This CDR3 is built from 12 residues. Generated by immunoSEQ multiplex PCR, the TCRdb table keeps only in-frame clones and is missing some. The profile shows about 70,000 clones, around 80% of them singletons. The receptor comes from a person aged 35 to 50 with breast cancer. The chain links TRBV6-5 to TRBJ2-5; D uncertain. The sample comprised blood. As DNA, the CDR3 is TGTGCCAGCAGGGGGAACTTAGAGACCCAGTACTTC. Protein sequence: CASRGNLETQYF.